Presented here are 29 T cell receptor beta chains from one specimen sequenced in a study of human T cells and chemical hapten exposure. Indicated time point: patch test 1, 2 weeks after DPC sensitization. The treatment: therapeutic diphenylcyclopropenone sensitization with weekly scalp DPC. Blood, whole and unfractionated, served as the source for total RNA extraction. One entry per CDR3 protein, called by TCRdb with MiXCR from the RACE reads. The data show fewer than 50,000 distinct CDR3 sequences, 3.5% to 4% seen once. The sequenced sample was whole blood, obtained in connection with sensitization to the hapten diphenylcyclopropenone (DPC). The receptors were sampled from a man over 45 with alopecia areata. Some clones in this sample may be carry-over from other donors' samples.

In its sample, this clonotype was seen many times. The rearrangement uses TRBV20-1 and TRBJ2-3; TRBD2 is a possible D gene (5 bases). Trimming left V 5 bases short and J 2 bases short, with 17 bases between. The germline V gene encodes CDR1 DFQATT and CDR2 SNEGSKA (reference sequence). This CDR3 spans 15 amino acids. The CDR3 here is CSAGPSRLNTDTQYF. CDR3 bases: TGCAGTGCTGGCCCTAGCAGACTGAACACAGATACGCAGTATTTT.

V and J are TRBV5-1 and TRBJ2-3; D could derive from TRBD1 or TRBD2 (6 bases each). The CDR3 contains 15 residues. The V gene lost 6 bases and the J gene lost 2 bases, with 16 bases spanning the gap. CDR1 is SGHRS, CDR2 YFSETQ, per germline. The CDR3 DNA follows: TGCGCCAGCAAAGGGGGTAGCGGTTACACAGATACGCAGTATTTT. Translation: CASKGGSGYTDTQYF.

This clonotype was counted at least ten times. CDR3 DNA: TGTGCCAGCAGTTACGCGGGAGGGGCGACAGATACGCAGTATTTT. This gives the protein CASSYAGGATDTQYF. This sequence joins TRBV6-5 and TRBJ2-3; 9 bases map to TRBD2. Per the germline V gene, CDR1 is MNHEY and CDR2 is SVGAGI. This CDR3 region has 15 residues. After removal of 2 bases from V and 3 bases from J, the junction contained 3 bases not matched to a gene.

This clonotype was picked up a small number of times. V is TRBV13 and J is TRBJ1-1; 7 bases map to TRBD1. With V trimmed by 0 bases and J by 4 bases, 5 bases remained unmatched. Per the germline V gene, CDR1 is PRHDT and CDR2 is FYEKMQ (reference sequence). This CDR3 contains 15 residues. The CDR3 loop reads CASSLGTGPGTEAFF. In DNA, the CDR3 is TGTGCCAGCAGCTTAGGGACAGGGCCGGGCACTGAAGCTTTCTTT.

To note about this clonotype: A much larger clone differs by one base, so this may be a read error. This chain connects TRBV6-1 to TRBJ2-4, with a weak D call TRBD2 (6 bases). Germline CDR1 and CDR2: MNHNS and SASEGT. There are 17 residues in the CDR3. CDR3 bases: TGTGCCAGCATCCTTTGGGGGGACTTAGAAGCCAAAAACTTTCAGTACTTC. Translated, it gives CASILWGDLEAKNFQYF.

This clonotype was detected many times. The J gene is TRBJ2-1, the V gene TRBV10-1; 8 bases are shared with TRBD2. J gave up 2 bases and V 2 bases, and 11 bases lay outside the gene matches. The CDR3 totals 18 residues. Germline CDR1 WNHNN, CDR2 SYGVQD (reference sequence). CDR3 loop: CASSEPFGLAGAYNEQFF. The CDR3 DNA reads as TGCGCCAGCAGTGAGCCCTTCGGTCTAGCGGGCGCCTACAATGAGCAGTTCTTC.

This clonotype was observed many times. The chain recombines TRBV16 with TRBJ1-1, with 9 bases that match TRBD1. V trimming: 4 bases; J trimming: 0 bases; junction bases outside the gene matches: 6. CDR1 KGHSY and CDR2 FQNENV come from the germline V gene. The CDR3 loop spans 16 amino acids. CDR3 bases: TGTGCCAGCAGCCCCGGGACAGGGTTCATGAACACTGAAGCTTTCTTT. This encodes CASSPGTGFMNTEAFF.

This clonotype was detected many times. The chain uses TRBV6-1 and TRBJ2-3; D unclear. This CDR3 spans 13 amino acids. The germline gives CDR1 MNHNS, CDR2 SASEGT. V lost 7 bases to trimming and J lost 5 bases, with 13 bases between them. CDR3 nucleotides: TGTGCCAGCACCCGATCAGTAGGAGATACGCAGTATTTT. Translated: CASTRSVGDTQYF.

The rearrangement uses TRBV29-1 and TRBJ2-3; unclear D gene. The CDR3 is 14 residues long. Germline loops: CDR1 SQVTM, CDR2 ANQGSEA. V lost 0 bases, J lost 0 bases, and 7 bases lay in between. The DNA for the CDR3 is TGCAGCGTTGAAGAGAAATATAGCACAGATACGCAGTATTTT. Translation gives CSVEEKYSTDTQYF.

The chain joins TRBV6-1 to TRBJ2-5; no clear D gene. The germline CDR1 and CDR2 sequences are MNHNS and SASEGT. CDR3 length: 13 residues. V dropped 2 bases and J dropped 3 bases, with 7 bases sitting between them. The CDR3 DNA reads as TGTGCCAGCAGTGAAACACGGAAAGAGACCCAGTACTTC. Amino acid sequence: CASSETRKETQYF.

This clonotype was counted at least ten times. The V gene is TRBV20-1, the J gene TRBJ2-2; 8 bases fit TRBD1. Germline-derived CDR1 and CDR2 are DFQATT and SNEGSKA (reference sequence). CDR3 length: 14 residues. The J segment lost 6 bases and the V segment lost 3 bases, leaving 6 bases of the junction unmatched. The CDR3 region has the DNA TGCAGTGCTAGGGGGACAGGAGGTCCCGGGGAGCTGTTTTTT. It codes for CSARGTGGPGELFF.

This clonotype occurred many times. J is TRBJ2-5 and V is TRBV4-1; TRBD2 agrees at 7 bases. J gave up 3 bases and V 0 bases, and 4 bases lay outside the gene matches. This CDR3 has 15 amino acids. CDR1 is MGHRA and CDR2 is YSYEKL in the germline V gene. The CDR3 DNA is TGCGCCAGCAGCCAAGAGAAGAGCGGGGAAGAGACCCAGTACTTC. Translated: CASSQEKSGEETQYF.

This clonotype appeared many times. J is TRBJ2-7 and V is TRBV28, with TRBD2 matching 8 bases. Germline CDR1 MDHEN, CDR2 SYDVKM. After removal of 5 bases from V and 4 bases from J, the junction contained 7 bases not matched to a gene. The CDR3 length is 14 residues. CDR3: CASSDAGGPYEQYF. For the CDR3, the DNA is TGTGCCAGCAGTGATGCGGGAGGCCCATACGAGCAGTACTTC.

This clonotype was counted ten times or more. This chain joins TRBV21-1 and TRBJ1-1; the listed D gene, TRBD1, was not tested against the DNA. TRBV21-1 is listed as a pseudogene. The CDR3 is 17 amino acids. DNA of the CDR3: TGTGCCAGCAGCAAAGATGGGGAGACAGGGGAGGACACTGAAGCTTTCTTT. Translating it yields CASSKDGETGEDTEAFF.

This chain uses TRBV7-3 with TRBJ2-4; TRBD2 is a possible D gene (7 bases). Germline CDR1 reads SGHTA; CDR2 reads FQGTGA. V shed 5 bases and J shed 5 bases, with 19 bases lying between them. CDR3 length: 16 residues. The CDR3 protein is CASSQSGGAFENIQYF. As DNA, the CDR3 is TGTGCCAGCAGCCAGTCTGGGGGGGCCTTCGAAAACATTCAGTACTTC.

This clonotype was seen many times. V and J are TRBV5-1 and TRBJ2-1; D is possibly TRBD2 (5 bases). The V end lost 0 bases, the J end lost 8 bases, and 6 bases lay between the germline ends. There are 12 residues in the CDR3. Germline V gives CDR1 SGHRS, CDR2 YFSETQ. CDR3 DNA: TGCGCCAGCAGCTTGGGGGAGTATGAGCAGTTCTTC. Its translation is CASSLGEYEQFF.

J is TRBJ2-1 and V is TRBV27; D is unresolved. The V end was cut by 8 bases, the J end by 6 bases, with 8 bases between. Germline V gene sequence: CDR1 MNHEY, CDR2 SMNVEV (reference sequence). This CDR3 is 11 amino acids long. For the CDR3, the DNA is TGTGCCAGCGGCTTGGTCAATGAGCAGTTCTTC. Protein: CASGLVNEQFF.

This clonotype was found many times. The J gene is TRBJ1-5, the V gene TRBV18; unclear D gene. The CDR3 consists of 14 residues. V was clipped by 0 bases and J by 7 bases, with 10 bases between them. Germline CDR1 and CDR2: KGHSH and LQKENI. The CDR3 is CASSPPGEGQPQHF. Here the CDR3 DNA reads TGTGCCAGCTCACCACCCGGGGAGGGACAGCCCCAGCATTTT. The full variable domain, its missing parts supplied by reference TRBV18 and TRBJ1-5, is NAGVMQNPRHLVRRRGQEARLRCSPMKGHSHVYWYRQLPEEGLKFMVYLQKENIIDESGMPKERFSAEFPKEGPSILRIQQVVRGDSAAYFCASSPPGEGQPQHFGDGTRLSIL.

In this sample, this clonotype turned up many times. The chain couples TRBV6-6 to TRBJ1-5, with a tentative D call TRBD1 (6 bases). This CDR3 is 15 amino acids long. Trimming stripped 6 bases from V and 6 bases from J, with 18 bases between. CDR1 MNHNY and CDR2 SVGAGI come from the germline V gene (reference sequence). CDR3 nucleotide sequence: TGTGCCAGCAGCAACGGACAGACGGCCAGTCAGCCCCAGCATTTT. The encoded protein is CASSNGQTASQPQHF.

This clonotype has ten or more counts. The chain links TRBV12-3 or TRBV12-4 to TRBJ2-3; D gene ambiguous. CDR3 size: 14 residues. The V end lost 6 bases, the J end lost 2 bases, and 12 bases lay between the germline ends. DNA of the CDR3: TGTGCCAGCAGCAAGAGTAGTGCCACAGATACGCAGTATTTT. This sequence encodes CASSKSSATDTQYF.

This clonotype was observed at least ten times. The rearrangement links TRBV9 to TRBJ2-7, with a tentative D call TRBD2 (5 bases). Germline V gene sequence: CDR1 SGDLS, CDR2 YYNGEE. The CDR3 loop spans 14 amino acids. The V gene lost 0 bases and the J gene lost 6 bases, with 13 bases spanning the gap. The CDR3, as DNA: TGTGCCAGCAGCGTAGGGGAGATGCTGGGCGAGCAGTACTTC. It encodes CASSVGEMLGEQYF.

This clonotype was observed many times. This chain joins TRBV28 and TRBJ2-3; D uncertain. The V end lost 4 bases, the J end lost 4 bases, and 12 bases lay between the germline ends. CDR3 length: 14 residues. Germline-derived CDR1 and CDR2 are MDHEN and SYDVKM. The CDR3 loop reads CASSSRALPDTQYF. CDR3 bases: TGTGCCAGCAGTTCCCGGGCTCTTCCAGATACGCAGTATTTT.

This clonotype was counted many times. The chain uses TRBV6-4 and TRBJ2-2, with 10 bases fitting TRBD2. CDR1 MRHNA and CDR2 SNTAGT come from the germline V gene. The V segment lost 7 bases and the J segment 3 bases; nucleotides outside the gene matches: 2. This CDR3 spans 14 amino acids. CDR3 residues: CASTAGGDTGELFF. CDR3 nucleotide sequence: TGTGCCAGCACAGCGGGAGGGGACACCGGGGAGCTGTTTTTT.

This clonotype showed up just a few times. The chain is built from TRBV10-3 and TRBJ2-7; D assignment may be TRBD1 or TRBD2 (5 bases each). Per germline, CDR1 ENHRY and CDR2 SYGVKD. V was pared by 4 bases and J by 5 bases, with 9 bases between. The CDR3 consists of 12 residues. The CDR3 loop is CAISARGDEQYF. Written as DNA, the CDR3 is TGTGCCATCAGTGCTAGGGGAGACGAGCAGTACTTC.

This clonotype was observed at least ten times. The rearrangement links TRBV27 to TRBJ2-5; 8 bases align to TRBD1. V lost 6 bases, J lost 3 bases, and 3 bases stayed unmatched. Germline loops: CDR1 MNHEY, CDR2 SMNVEV (reference sequence). The CDR3 has 13 residues. CDR3 DNA sequence: TGTGCCAGCAGCTGGACAGGGAAAGAGACCCAGTACTTC. This sequence encodes CASSWTGKETQYF.

There are many counts of this clonotype. V and J are TRBV20-1 and TRBJ2-5, with 9 nucleotides matching TRBD2. This CDR3 is 15 amino acids long. The trim removed 1 base at V and 13 bases at J, leaving 16 bases unmatched. Germline V gene lookup returns CDR1 DFQATT and CDR2 SNEGSKA (reference sequence). As DNA, the CDR3 is TGCAGTGCTAGAGGCATAGCGGGAGCGCTTCAAGAGGGGTACTTC. This sequence encodes CSARGIAGALQEGYF.

In this sample, this clonotype turned up many times. The rearrangement uses TRBV20-1 and TRBJ2-3, with TRBD2 matching 9 bases. V dropped 5 bases and J dropped 3; count of bases not matched to a gene: 9. CDR3 length equals 15 residues. Germline CDR1 DFQATT, CDR2 SNEGSKA (reference sequence). The CDR3 DNA sequence: TGCAGTGCTTCTGGGCGGGAGGGCCTAACAGATACGCAGTATTTT. Encoded protein: CSASGREGLTDTQYF.

This clonotype was recorded at least ten times. The rearrangement links TRBV12-3 or TRBV12-4 to TRBJ2-3; TRBD2 matches at 7 bases. The CDR3 is 16 residues long. Trimming cost V 5 bases and J 6 bases; bases outside gene matches: 14. CDR3: CASSPEAGTIGDTQYF. The CDR3 coding sequence is TGTGCCAGCAGTCCAGAAGCGGGAACCATAGGTGATACGCAGTATTTT.

The chain links TRBV29-1 to TRBJ2-3, with no clear D. Germline V CDR1 and CDR2: SQVTM, ANQGSEA. Deletions cut 4 bases from V and 1 base from J, with 6 bases between. The CDR3 is 12 residues long. CDR3 DNA sequence: TGCAGCGTTGTCAGCGGCACAGATACGCAGTATTTT. This translates into CSVVSGTDTQYF.